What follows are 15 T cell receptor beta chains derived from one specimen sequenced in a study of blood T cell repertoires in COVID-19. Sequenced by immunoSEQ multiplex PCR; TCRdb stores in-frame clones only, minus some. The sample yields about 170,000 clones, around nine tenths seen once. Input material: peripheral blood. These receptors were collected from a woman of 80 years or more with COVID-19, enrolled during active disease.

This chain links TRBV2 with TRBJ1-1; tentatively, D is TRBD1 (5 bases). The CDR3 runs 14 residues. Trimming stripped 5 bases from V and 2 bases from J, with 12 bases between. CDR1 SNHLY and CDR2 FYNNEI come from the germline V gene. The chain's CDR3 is CASSLGTGNTEAFF. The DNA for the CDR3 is TGTGCCAGCAGTTTGGGTACAGGCAACACTGAAGCTTTCTTT.

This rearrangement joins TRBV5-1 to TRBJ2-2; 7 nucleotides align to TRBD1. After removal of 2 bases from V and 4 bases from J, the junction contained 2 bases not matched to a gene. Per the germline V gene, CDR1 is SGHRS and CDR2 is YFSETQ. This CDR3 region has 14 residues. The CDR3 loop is CASSFRQGTGELFF. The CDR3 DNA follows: TGCGCCAGCAGCTTTCGACAGGGCACCGGGGAGCTGTTTTTT.

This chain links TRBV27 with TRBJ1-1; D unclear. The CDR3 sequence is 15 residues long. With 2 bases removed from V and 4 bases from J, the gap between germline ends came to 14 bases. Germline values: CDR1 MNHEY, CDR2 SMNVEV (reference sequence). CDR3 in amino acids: CASSLPGRMGTEAFF. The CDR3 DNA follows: TGTGCCAGCAGTTTACCGGGGAGGATGGGCACTGAAGCTTTCTTT.

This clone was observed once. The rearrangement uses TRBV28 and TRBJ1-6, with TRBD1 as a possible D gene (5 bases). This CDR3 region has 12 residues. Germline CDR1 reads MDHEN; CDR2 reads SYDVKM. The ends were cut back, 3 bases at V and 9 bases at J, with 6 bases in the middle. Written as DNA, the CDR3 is TGTGCCAGCAGTTTGACAGTTTCACCCCTCCACTTT. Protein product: CASSLTVSPLHF.

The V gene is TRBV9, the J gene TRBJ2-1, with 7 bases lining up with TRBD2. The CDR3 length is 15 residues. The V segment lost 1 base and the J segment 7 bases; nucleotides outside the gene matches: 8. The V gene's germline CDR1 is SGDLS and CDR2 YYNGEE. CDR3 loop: CASSVRGSGPNEQFF. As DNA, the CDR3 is TGTGCCAGCAGCGTACGGGGTAGCGGGCCTAATGAGCAGTTCTTC. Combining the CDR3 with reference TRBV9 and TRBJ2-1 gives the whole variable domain DSGVTQTPKHLITATGQRVTLRCSPRSGDLSVYWYQQSLDQGLQFLIQYYNGEERAKGNILERFSAQQFPDLHSELNLSSLELGDSALYFCASSVRGSGPNEQFFGPGTRLTVL.

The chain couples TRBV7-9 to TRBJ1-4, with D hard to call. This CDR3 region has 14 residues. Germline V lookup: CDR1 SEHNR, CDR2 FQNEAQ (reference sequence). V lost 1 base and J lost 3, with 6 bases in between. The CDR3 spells CASSLDSPNEKLFF. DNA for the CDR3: TGTGCCAGCAGCTTAGACAGCCCTAATGAAAAACTGTTTTTT.

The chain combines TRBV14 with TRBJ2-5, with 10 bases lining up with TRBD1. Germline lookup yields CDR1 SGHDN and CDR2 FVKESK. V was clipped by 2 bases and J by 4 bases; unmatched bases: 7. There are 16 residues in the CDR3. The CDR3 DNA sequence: TGTGCCAGCAGCCAACTAACGGGACAGGGGAGAGAGACCCAGTACTTC. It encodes CASSQLTGQGRETQYF.

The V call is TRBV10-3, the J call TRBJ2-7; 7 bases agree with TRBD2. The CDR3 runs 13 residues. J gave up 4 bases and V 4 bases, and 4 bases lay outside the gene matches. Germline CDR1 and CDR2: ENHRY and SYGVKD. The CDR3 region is CAISVGGSYEQYF. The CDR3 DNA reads TGTGCCATCAGTGTGGGCGGGAGTTACGAGCAGTACTTC.

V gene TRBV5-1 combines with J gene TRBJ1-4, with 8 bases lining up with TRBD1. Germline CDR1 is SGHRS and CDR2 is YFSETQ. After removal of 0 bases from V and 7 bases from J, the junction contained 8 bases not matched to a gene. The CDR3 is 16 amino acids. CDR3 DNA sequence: TGCGCCAGCAGCTTGGCGGGGCAGGGGGCCTCTGAAAAACTGTTTTTT. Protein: CASSLAGQGASEKLFF.

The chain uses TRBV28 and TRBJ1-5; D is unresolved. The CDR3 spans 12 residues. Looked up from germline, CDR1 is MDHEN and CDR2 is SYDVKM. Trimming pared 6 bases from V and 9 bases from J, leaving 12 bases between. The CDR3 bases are TGTGCCAGCAGAGCCACTACGTGGCCCCAGCATTTT. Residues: CASRATTWPQHF.

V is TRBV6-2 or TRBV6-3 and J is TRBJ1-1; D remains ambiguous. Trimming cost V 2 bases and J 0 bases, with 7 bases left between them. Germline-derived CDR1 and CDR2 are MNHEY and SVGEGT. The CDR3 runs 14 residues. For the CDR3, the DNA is TGTGCCAGCAGTTACAACACAATGAACACTGAAGCTTTCTTT. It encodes CASSYNTMNTEAFF.

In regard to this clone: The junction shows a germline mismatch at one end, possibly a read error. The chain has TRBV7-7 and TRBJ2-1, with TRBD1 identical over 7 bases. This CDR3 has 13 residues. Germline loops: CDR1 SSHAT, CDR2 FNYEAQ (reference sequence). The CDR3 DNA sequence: TGTGCTAGCAGCCAGGACAGGAGCAATGAGCAGTTCTTC. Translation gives CASSQDRSNEQFF.

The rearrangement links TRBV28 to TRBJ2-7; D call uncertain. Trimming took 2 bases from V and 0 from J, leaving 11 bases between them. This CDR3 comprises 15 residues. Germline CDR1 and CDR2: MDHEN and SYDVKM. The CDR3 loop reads CASSLQVASSYEQYF. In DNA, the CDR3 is TGTGCCAGCAGTTTACAGGTTGCGAGCTCCTACGAGCAGTACTTC.

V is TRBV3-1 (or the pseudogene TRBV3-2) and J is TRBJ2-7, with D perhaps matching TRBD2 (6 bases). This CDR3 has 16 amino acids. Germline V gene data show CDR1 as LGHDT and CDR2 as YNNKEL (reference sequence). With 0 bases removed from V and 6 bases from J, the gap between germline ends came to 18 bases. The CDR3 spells CASSQDSEEGWGEQYF. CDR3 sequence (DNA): TGTGCCAGCAGCCAAGATTCGGAGGAGGGCTGGGGCGAGCAGTACTTC.

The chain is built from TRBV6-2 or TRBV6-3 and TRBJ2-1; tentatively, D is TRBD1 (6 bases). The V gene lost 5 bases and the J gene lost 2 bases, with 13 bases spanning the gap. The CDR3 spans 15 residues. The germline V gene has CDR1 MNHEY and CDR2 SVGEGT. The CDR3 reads CASSKTGTTYNEQFF. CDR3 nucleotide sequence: TGTGCCAGCAGTAAAACCGGGACAACCTACAATGAGCAGTTCTTC.